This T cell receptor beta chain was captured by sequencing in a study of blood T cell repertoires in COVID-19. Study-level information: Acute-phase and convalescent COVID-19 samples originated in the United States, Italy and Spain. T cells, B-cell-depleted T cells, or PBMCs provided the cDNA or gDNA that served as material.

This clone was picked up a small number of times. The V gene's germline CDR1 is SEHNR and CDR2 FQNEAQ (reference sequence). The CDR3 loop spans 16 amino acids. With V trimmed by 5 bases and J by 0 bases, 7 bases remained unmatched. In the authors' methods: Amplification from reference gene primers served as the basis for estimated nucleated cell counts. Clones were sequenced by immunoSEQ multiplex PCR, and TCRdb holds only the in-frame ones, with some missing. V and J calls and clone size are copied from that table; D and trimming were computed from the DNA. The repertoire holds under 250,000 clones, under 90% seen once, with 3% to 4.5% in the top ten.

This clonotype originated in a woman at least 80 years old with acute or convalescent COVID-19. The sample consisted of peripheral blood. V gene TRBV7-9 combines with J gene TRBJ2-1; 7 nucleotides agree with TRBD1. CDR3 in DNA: TGTGCCAGCAGCCTGGGACAGTTTAGCTCCTACAATGAGCAGTTCTTC. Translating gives CASSLGQFSSYNEQFF.